This T cell receptor (beta chain) was identified in a study of Ad26.COV2.S vaccination and SARS-CoV-2 variants. Study-level results: Comparability of non-spike TCR breadth was observed across vaccine and placebo recipients.

The assay was immunoSEQ multiplex PCR, and TCRdb's table has in-frame clones only and misses some. In the table there are under 300,000 clones, around 88% of which are singletons. This CDR3 has 15 amino acids. V lost 1 base, J lost 1 base, and 11 bases lay in between. Germline V lookup: CDR1 LGHNT, CDR2 FRNRAP. The treatment is: around 19 received Ad26.COV2.S at low or high dose, single or two shots; 5 received placebo; per-sample allocation not given. Day 63 following the first vaccine or placebo injection was when the samples were taken. It was Wuhan-strain SARS-CoV-2 spike that the Ad26 vaccine vector expressed. This clone was observed a few times. As yet, its antigen is unknown.

The receptor was derived from a person aged 18-60 years who received the Ad26.COV2.S COVID-19 vaccine or a placebo. The rearrangement uses TRBV12-5 and TRBJ2-7, with a possible D match to TRBD2 (5 bases). Sequencing used peripheral blood, obtained in a trial of Ad26.COV2.S vaccine versus placebo. CDR3 sequence reads: CASGLGATTSYEQYF. CDR3 nucleotides: TGTGCTAGTGGTTTGGGGGCGACTACTTCCTACGAGCAGTACTTC.